This entry lists 25 T cell receptor beta chains sequenced from one sample in a study of molecular identifiers for immune sequencing clone quantification. MiXCR, run by TCRdb on the PCR reads, gives a single entry per CDR3 protein. The repertoire has about 500,000 distinct CDR3 sequences, approximately 25% of them found once; the top ten carry approximately 0.76%. Sequencing input: naive CD8+ T cells from blood, with Jurkat cell RNA spiked in. Noted subset: FACS-sorted CD8+CD4-CCR7+CD45RA+ naive T cells. Receptors were obtained from a human donor in good health. Some libraries in this study had Jurkat cell RNA spiked in.

This clonotype was counted a few times. The chain recombines TRBV20-1 with TRBJ2-4; 9 nucleotides line up with TRBD2. Germline V gene sequence: CDR1 DFQATT, CDR2 SNEGSKA (reference sequence). The V segment lost 6 bases and the J segment 2 bases; nucleotides outside the gene matches: 8. CDR3 length: 15 residues. The CDR3 protein is CSAKMAGGPKNIQYF. The CDR3 nucleotides read TGCAGTGCCAAGATGGCGGGAGGGCCCAAAAACATTCAGTACTTC.

The rearrangement uses TRBV7-9 and TRBJ2-1; D not resolved. CDR3 length equals 13 residues. Per germline, CDR1 SEHNR and CDR2 FQNEAQ (reference sequence). With 3 bases removed from V and 5 bases from J, the gap between germline ends came to 8 bases. CDR3 protein: CASSLPENNEQFF. The CDR3 region has the DNA TGTGCCAGCAGCTTGCCTGAAAACAATGAGCAGTTCTTC.

The rearrangement links TRBV27 to TRBJ2-5; D not resolved. V shed 2 bases and J shed 0 bases, with 13 bases lying between them. Germline CDR1 reads MNHEY; CDR2 reads SMNVEV (reference sequence). The CDR3 extends over 16 amino acids. As DNA, the CDR3 is TGTGCCAGCAGTTTAACTGGCGGAATGTACCAAGAGACCCAGTACTTC. Its translation is CASSLTGGMYQETQYF.

J is TRBJ2-1 and V is TRBV6-2 or TRBV6-3, with TRBD2 matching over 10 bases. J was trimmed by 9 bases and V by 8 bases; bases with no gene match: 1. Germline CDR1 reads MNHEY; CDR2 reads SVGEGT. The CDR3 has 11 residues. CDR3 DNA: TGTGCCAGCCTAGCGGGAGTTGAGCAGTTCTTC. This translates into CASLAGVEQFF.

In this sample, this clonotype turned up a few times. The V gene is TRBV27, the J gene TRBJ1-1; D may be TRBD1 (5 bases). CDR1 MNHEY and CDR2 SMNVEV come from the germline V gene (reference sequence). CDR3 length: 13 residues. Trimming stripped 8 bases from V and 4 bases from J, with 14 bases between. CDR3 amino acids: CASRRPGITEAFF. CDR3 DNA: TGTGCCAGCCGAAGGCCAGGGATCACTGAAGCTTTCTTT.

This chain joins TRBV9 and TRBJ2-2; TRBD2 agrees at 10 bases. The CDR3 sequence is 17 residues long. Per germline, CDR1 SGDLS and CDR2 YYNGEE. Trimming took 0 bases from V and 3 from J; bases not matched to a gene: 5. CDR3 bases: TGTGCCAGCAGCGTAGGGAGGACTAGCGGTTACACCGGGGAGCTGTTTTTT. The encoded protein is CASSVGRTSGYTGELFF.

Comment on this clonotype: A much larger clone is a single base away; this may be a read error. The chain employs TRBV11-2 and TRBJ2-7; TRBD2 matches at 12 bases. Germline V gene lookup returns CDR1 SGHAT and CDR2 FQNNGV. The CDR3 extends over 15 amino acids. The CDR3: CARSFTSGGHYEQYF. CDR3 sequence (DNA): TGTGCCCGCAGTTTTACTAGCGGGGGGCACTACGAGCAGTACTTC.

The chain has TRBV30 and TRBJ1-1, with TRBD1 matching over 8 bases. The CDR3 runs 13 residues. The germline V gene encodes CDR1 GTSNPN and CDR2 SVGIG (reference sequence). The ends lost 1 base at V and 8 bases at J; junction bases unmatched: 6. The CDR3 here is CAWSAQGAGEAFF. In nucleotides, the CDR3 is TGTGCCTGGAGTGCTCAGGGGGCCGGAGAAGCTTTCTTT.

This chain joins TRBV7-9 and TRBJ2-7; D is ambiguous. The CDR3 is 15 residues long. V was clipped by 4 bases and J by 2 bases, with 15 bases between them. Germline CDR1 is SEHNR and CDR2 is FQNEAQ (reference sequence). This chain's CDR3 is CASSSRTTGTYEQYF. The CDR3 DNA reads as TGTGCCAGCAGCTCGCGGACCACTGGAACCTACGAGCAGTACTTC. Looking up the rest from reference TRBV7-9 and TRBJ2-7 gives the full variable domain: DTGVSQNPRHKITKRGQNVTFRCDPISEHNRLYWYRQTLGQGPEFLTYFQNEAQLEKSRLLSDRFSAERPKGSFSTLEIQRTEQGDSAMYLCASSSRTTGTYEQYFGPGTRLTVT.

The chain uses TRBV4-1 and TRBJ2-5; tentatively, D is TRBD2 (6 bases). The germline gives CDR1 MGHRA, CDR2 YSYEKL. Trimming left V 0 bases short and J 1 base short, with 15 bases between. The CDR3 is 17 residues long. CDR3 in amino acids: CASSQDRVSGFQETQYF. The DNA for the CDR3 is TGCGCCAGCAGCCAAGATCGAGTTAGCGGATTCCAAGAGACCCAGTACTTC.

The chain is built from TRBV6-2 or TRBV6-3 and TRBJ2-1; D is unclear. This CDR3 comprises 14 residues. Germline V gene sequence: CDR1 MNHEY, CDR2 SVGEGT. Deletions cut 2 bases from V and 8 bases from J, with 13 bases between. This CDR3 reads CASSYANRWDEQFF. CDR3 DNA: TGTGCCAGCAGTTACGCTAATAGGTGGGATGAGCAGTTCTTC.

This clonotype showed up just a few times. The J gene is TRBJ1-4, the V gene TRBV7-9; 8 bases line up with TRBD1. The CDR3 loop spans 15 amino acids. Looked up from germline, CDR1 is SEHNR and CDR2 is FQNEAQ (reference sequence). V lost 5 bases to trimming and J lost 2 bases; unmatched junction nucleotides: 4. CDR3 sequence: CASSTRQGTNEKLFF. DNA of the CDR3: TGTGCCAGCAGCACACGACAGGGGACTAATGAAAAACTGTTTTTT.

This clonotype turned up a few times. The rearrangement links TRBV28 to TRBJ2-7; 7 positions agree with TRBD2. This CDR3 spans 17 amino acids. Germline assignment: CDR1 MDHEN and CDR2 SYDVKM. V shed 7 bases, J shed 3 bases, and the junction held 18 bases outside the gene matches. For the CDR3, the DNA is TGTGCCAGCACGGGGGGAGGAATAAGGCCAGGCGGCTACGAGCAGTACTTC. Translation gives CASTGGGIRPGGYEQYF.

A remark on this clonotype: Possible read error: a much larger clone is one base away. V and J are TRBV28 and TRBJ1-1; perhaps TRBD1 as D (6 bases). Per germline, CDR1 MDHEN and CDR2 SYDVKM. CDR3 length equals 20 residues. The CDR3 region is CASSSHNRVWVEQMNTEVFF. The CDR3 bases are TGTGCCAGCAGTTCCCACAACAGGGTTTGGGTCGAGCAAATGAACACTGAAGTTTTCTTT.

Of note for this clonotype: This may stem from a read error, because a much larger clone lies one nucleotide away. The gene calls are TRBV9 and TRBJ2-7, with D possibly being TRBD1 or TRBD2 (5 bases each). Germline CDR1 and CDR2: SGDLS and YYNGEE. V shed 4 bases and J shed 2 bases, with 13 bases lying between them. The CDR3 extends over 14 amino acids. The CDR3 coding sequence is TGTGCCAGCAGCTGGGACGGGGAAACCTACGAGCAGTACTTC. Its translation is CASSWDGETYEQYF. The whole variable domain, filled in from reference TRBV9 and TRBJ2-7, reads DSGVTQTPKHLITATGQRVTLRCSPRSGDLSVYWYQQSLDQGLQFLIQYYNGEERAKGNILERFSAQQFPDLHSELNLSSLELGDSALYFCASSWDGETYEQYFGPGTRLTVT.

This clonotype was observed at least ten times. The J gene is TRBJ2-2, the V gene TRBV24-1; TRBD2 is a possible D gene (6 bases). Germline lookup yields CDR1 KGHDR and CDR2 SFDVKD. Trimming stripped 6 bases from V and 6 bases from J, with 10 bases between. The CDR3 sequence is 13 residues long. Here the CDR3 DNA reads TGTGCCACCAGTACGGGAGTCGCCGGGGAGCTGTTTTTT. Amino acids: CATSTGVAGELFF.

This clonotype was counted a few times. The chain joins TRBV7-2 to TRBJ2-2; D might be TRBD1 (6 bases). The CDR3 loop spans 15 amino acids. V dropped 1 base and J dropped 4 bases, with 10 bases sitting between them. CDR1 and CDR2 (germline): SGHTA, FQGNSA. In DNA form, the CDR3 reads TGTGCCAGCAGCTTAGTTAGGACAGCCACCGGGGAGCTGTTTTTT. This encodes CASSLVRTATGELFF.

This clonotype showed up just a few times. The genes are TRBV7-2 and TRBJ1-6; 8 bases fit TRBD1. The CDR3 length is 17 residues. V gave up 5 bases and J gave up 1 base; unmatched junction bases: 7. Germline CDR1 reads SGHTA; CDR2 reads FQGNSA. CDR3 residues: CASSHGQGASYNSPLHF. CDR3 in DNA: TGTGCCAGCAGCCACGGACAGGGAGCATCCTATAATTCACCCCTCCACTTT.

This clonotype has a handful of counts. The chain uses TRBV7-2 and TRBJ2-1, with TRBD2 identical over 9 bases. CDR3 length: 14 amino acids. Germline trimming cut 5 bases from V and 9 bases from J; bases unmatched to any gene: 8. CDR1 and CDR2 (germline): SGHTA, FQGNSA. The CDR3 spells CASSNSGGATEQFF. DNA for the CDR3: TGTGCCAGCAGCAATAGCGGGGGAGCTACTGAGCAGTTCTTC. The full variable domain, rest sourced from reference TRBV7-2 and TRBJ2-1, is GAGVSQSPSNKVTEKGKDVELRCDPISGHTALYWYRQSLGQGLEFLIYFQGNSAPDKSGLPSDRFSAERTGGSVSTLTIQRTQQEDSAVYLCASSNSGGATEQFFGPGTRLTVL.

This clonotype has just a few counts. The rearrangement joins TRBV6-5 to TRBJ2-7; D is uncertain. This CDR3 has 13 residues. The germline V gene has CDR1 MNHEY and CDR2 SVGAGI. The ends were cut back, 5 bases at V and 3 bases at J, with 11 bases in the middle. The chain's CDR3 is CASSRSGFYEQYF. DNA of the CDR3: TGTGCCAGCAGTCGGTCGGGTTTCTACGAGCAGTACTTC.

This clonotype was seen more than once but under ten times. The chain couples TRBV11-2 to TRBJ1-1; D remains unclear. The V end was cut by 2 bases, the J end by 5 bases, with 12 bases between. This CDR3 contains 14 residues. Germline lookup yields CDR1 SGHAT and CDR2 FQNNGV. CDR3 loop: CASSLMVGRTEAFF. CDR3 in DNA: TGTGCCAGCAGCTTAATGGTTGGAAGAACTGAAGCTTTCTTT.

This clonotype occurred many times. This chain uses TRBV12-3 or TRBV12-4 with TRBJ2-2; 9 bases agree with TRBD2. Germline trimming cut 3 bases from V and 7 bases from J; bases unmatched to any gene: 6. This CDR3 contains 15 residues. This CDR3 is CASSFGGGVFGELFF. DNA for the CDR3: TGTGCCAGCAGTTTTGGCGGGGGGGTCTTCGGGGAGCTGTTTTTT.

About this clonotype itself: A much larger clone lies one base from this, so it may be a read error. This chain links TRBV29-1 with TRBJ2-7, with a weak D call TRBD1 (6 bases). The CDR3 runs to 12 residues. Germline CDR1 and CDR2: SQVTM and ANQGSEA. This chain's CDR3 is CSVSRGNDEPYF. The CDR3 coding sequence is TGCAGCGTTAGCAGGGGCAACGACGAGCCGTACTTC.

Only one count was recorded for this clonotype. A read error may explain this, as a much larger clone is one base away. The V call is TRBV7-6, the J call TRBJ2-7; 7 positions agree with TRBD2. The CDR3 is 16 residues long. With 4 bases clipped from V and 4 bases from J, the junction kept 13 bases outside the gene matches. Germline CDR1 is SGHVS and CDR2 is FNYEAQ. The CDR3 protein is CASSSFAGALGYEQYF. The CDR3 nucleotides read TGTGCCAGCAGCTCCTTCGCGGGAGCCTTAGGGTACGAGCAGTACTTC.

Ten or more counts support this clonotype. The chain employs TRBV4-3 and TRBJ2-3; no firm D call. Germline V gene sequence: CDR1 LGHNA, CDR2 YSLEER. The CDR3 contains 14 residues. V lost 0 bases and J lost 2, with 6 bases in between. CDR3 sequence (DNA): TGCGCCAGCAGCCAAGACACAGACACAGATACGCAGTATTTT. Protein sequence: CASSQDTDTDTQYF.